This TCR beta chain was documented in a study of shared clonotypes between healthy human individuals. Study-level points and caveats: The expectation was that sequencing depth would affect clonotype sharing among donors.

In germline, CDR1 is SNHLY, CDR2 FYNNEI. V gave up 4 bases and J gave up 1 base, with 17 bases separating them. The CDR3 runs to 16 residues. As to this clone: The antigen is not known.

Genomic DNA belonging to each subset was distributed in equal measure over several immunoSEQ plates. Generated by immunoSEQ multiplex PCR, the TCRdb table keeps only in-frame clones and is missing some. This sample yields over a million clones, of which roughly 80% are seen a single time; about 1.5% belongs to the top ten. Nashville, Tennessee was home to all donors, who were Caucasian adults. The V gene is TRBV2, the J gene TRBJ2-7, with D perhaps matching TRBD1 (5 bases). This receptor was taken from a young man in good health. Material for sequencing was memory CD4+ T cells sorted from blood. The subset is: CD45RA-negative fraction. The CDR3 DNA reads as TGTGCCAGCAGTGCCCAGGGCCTCGAAGTTTCCTACGAGCAGTACTTC. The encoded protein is CASSAQGLEVSYEQYF.